The 8 T cell receptor beta chains below all came from one sample that was sequenced in a study of shared clonotypes between healthy human individuals. Only in-frame clones appear in the TCRdb table, and some are missing; sequencing was by immunoSEQ multiplex PCR. Altogether about 600,000 clones are present, about 98% being singletons, with the ten largest covering less than 0.35%. CD45RO-negative cells were positively selected for CCR7, leaving out terminally differentiated effector memory CD45RA+ cells. Sequencing was performed on naive CD8+ T cells sorted from blood. All receptors derive from a man aged 25 to 40 in good health.

The V call is TRBV2, the J call TRBJ2-3, with TRBD2 matching over 9 bases. The trim removed 6 bases at V and 4 bases at J, leaving 14 bases unmatched. From germline, CDR1 is SNHLY and CDR2 FYNNEI. The CDR3 contains 17 residues. CDR3 sequence reads: CASRNLGGRLAADTQYF. DNA of the CDR3: TGTGCCAGCAGGAACCTCGGGGGGAGACTAGCGGCAGATACGCAGTATTTT.

The rearrangement links TRBV4-1 to TRBJ2-7; possible D gene TRBD1, 6 bases. The CDR3 length is 14 residues. Germline CDR1 is MGHRA and CDR2 is YSYEKL. V was trimmed by 0 bases and J by 4 bases, leaving 10 bases between them. CDR3 in amino acids: CASSQEQGWYEQYF. The CDR3 DNA reads TGCGCCAGCAGCCAAGAGCAGGGGTGGTACGAGCAGTACTTC.

This sequence joins TRBV11-2 and TRBJ1-5; D unclear. The CDR3 has 15 amino acids. Trimming stripped 5 bases from V and 1 base from J, with 12 bases between. Germline CDR1 is SGHAT and CDR2 is FQNNGV. This CDR3 is CASSQTHGSNQPQHF. CDR3 DNA: TGTGCCAGCAGCCAGACCCATGGGAGCAATCAGCCCCAGCATTTT. The variable domain in full, completed from reference TRBV11-2 and TRBJ1-5, reads EAGVAQSPRYKIIEKRQSVAFWCNPISGHATLYWYQQILGQGPKLLIQFQNNGVVDDSQLPKDRFSAERLKGVDSTLKIQPAKLEDSAVYLCASSQTHGSNQPQHFGDGTRLSIL.

This clone has only one observation. The genes are TRBV10-2 and TRBJ1-5; 10 bases fit TRBD1. The V gene end was trimmed by 2 bases and the J gene end by 4 bases; junction bases not matched to a gene: 2. Germline V gives CDR1 WSHSY, CDR2 SAAADI. The CDR3 sequence is 15 residues long. The CDR3 spells CASSEGQGVNQPQHF. CDR3 bases: TGCGCCAGCAGTGAGGGACAGGGGGTTAATCAGCCCCAGCATTTT.

The chain recombines TRBV6-5 with TRBJ2-3; no clear D gene. V lost 5 bases to trimming and J lost 5 bases, with 11 bases between them. The CDR3 is made up of 13 amino acids. Germline loops: CDR1 MNHEY, CDR2 SVGAGI. The CDR3 spells CASSPPWEDTQYF. CDR3 nucleotides: TGTGCCAGCAGTCCCCCATGGGAAGATACGCAGTATTTT.

Worth noting for this clone: In the same sample, other DNA sequences code for this CDR3. The genes are TRBV29-1 and TRBJ2-1, with TRBD2 matching over 10 bases. The germline CDR1 and CDR2 sequences are SQVTM and ANQGSEA. V trimming: 3 bases; J trimming: 0 bases; junction bases outside the gene matches: 2. The CDR3 spans 15 residues. CDR3 loop: CSVEGLASSYNEQFF. The CDR3 DNA sequence: TGCAGCGTTGAGGGACTAGCGTCCTCCTACAATGAGCAGTTCTTC.

This clone showed up just once. The chain employs TRBV4-1 and TRBJ2-1; 7 nucleotides agree with TRBD2. V was pared by 4 bases and J by 3 bases, with 12 bases of the junction left unmatched. Germline V lookup: CDR1 MGHRA, CDR2 YSYEKL. This CDR3 comprises 17 residues. DNA of the CDR3: TGCGCCAGCAGCCTCGCCCCACCGGGAGGCATCTACAATGAGCAGTTCTTC. This encodes CASSLAPPGGIYNEQFF.

The chain uses TRBV7-8 and TRBJ1-2; maybe TRBD1 (6 bases). The germline V and J ends were trimmed by 5 bases and 4 bases, with 11 bases remaining between them. This CDR3 is 13 amino acids long. CDR1 SGHVS and CDR2 FQNEAQ come from the germline V gene. The CDR3 reads CASSNGQRYGYTF. Here the CDR3 DNA reads TGTGCCAGCAGCAACGGACAGCGCTATGGCTACACCTTC.